This T cell receptor (beta chain) was observed in a study of T-cell memory formation after mild COVID-19. Comment on this clonotype: As yet, its antigen is unknown.

The ends were cut back, 3 bases at V and 1 base at J, with 9 bases in the middle. The germline V gene has CDR1 DFQATT and CDR2 SNEGSKA (reference sequence). The CDR3 length is 14 residues. Whole-study results and caveats: CD4+ clones that contracted lay mainly in CM and EM; CD8+ ones lay in EMRA.

A single record per CDR3 protein comes from TCRdb applying MiXCR to the 5' RACE reads. The sample shows 350,000 to 500,000 distinct CDR3 sequences, around 17% of them seen only once. The V gene is TRBV20-1, the J gene TRBJ2-2, with D perhaps TRBD1 or TRBD2 (5 bases each). The receptor's source is a man aged 18-30 years who had mild COVID-19 (a few samples of this study predate the infection). Cell type and time point are not known. Sequencing input: PBMCs or a T cell subset sorted from them (not recorded which). The chain's CDR3 is CSARGTVNTGELFF. CDR3 nucleotide sequence: TGCAGTGCTAGGGGGACGGTGAACACCGGGGAGCTGTTTTTT.